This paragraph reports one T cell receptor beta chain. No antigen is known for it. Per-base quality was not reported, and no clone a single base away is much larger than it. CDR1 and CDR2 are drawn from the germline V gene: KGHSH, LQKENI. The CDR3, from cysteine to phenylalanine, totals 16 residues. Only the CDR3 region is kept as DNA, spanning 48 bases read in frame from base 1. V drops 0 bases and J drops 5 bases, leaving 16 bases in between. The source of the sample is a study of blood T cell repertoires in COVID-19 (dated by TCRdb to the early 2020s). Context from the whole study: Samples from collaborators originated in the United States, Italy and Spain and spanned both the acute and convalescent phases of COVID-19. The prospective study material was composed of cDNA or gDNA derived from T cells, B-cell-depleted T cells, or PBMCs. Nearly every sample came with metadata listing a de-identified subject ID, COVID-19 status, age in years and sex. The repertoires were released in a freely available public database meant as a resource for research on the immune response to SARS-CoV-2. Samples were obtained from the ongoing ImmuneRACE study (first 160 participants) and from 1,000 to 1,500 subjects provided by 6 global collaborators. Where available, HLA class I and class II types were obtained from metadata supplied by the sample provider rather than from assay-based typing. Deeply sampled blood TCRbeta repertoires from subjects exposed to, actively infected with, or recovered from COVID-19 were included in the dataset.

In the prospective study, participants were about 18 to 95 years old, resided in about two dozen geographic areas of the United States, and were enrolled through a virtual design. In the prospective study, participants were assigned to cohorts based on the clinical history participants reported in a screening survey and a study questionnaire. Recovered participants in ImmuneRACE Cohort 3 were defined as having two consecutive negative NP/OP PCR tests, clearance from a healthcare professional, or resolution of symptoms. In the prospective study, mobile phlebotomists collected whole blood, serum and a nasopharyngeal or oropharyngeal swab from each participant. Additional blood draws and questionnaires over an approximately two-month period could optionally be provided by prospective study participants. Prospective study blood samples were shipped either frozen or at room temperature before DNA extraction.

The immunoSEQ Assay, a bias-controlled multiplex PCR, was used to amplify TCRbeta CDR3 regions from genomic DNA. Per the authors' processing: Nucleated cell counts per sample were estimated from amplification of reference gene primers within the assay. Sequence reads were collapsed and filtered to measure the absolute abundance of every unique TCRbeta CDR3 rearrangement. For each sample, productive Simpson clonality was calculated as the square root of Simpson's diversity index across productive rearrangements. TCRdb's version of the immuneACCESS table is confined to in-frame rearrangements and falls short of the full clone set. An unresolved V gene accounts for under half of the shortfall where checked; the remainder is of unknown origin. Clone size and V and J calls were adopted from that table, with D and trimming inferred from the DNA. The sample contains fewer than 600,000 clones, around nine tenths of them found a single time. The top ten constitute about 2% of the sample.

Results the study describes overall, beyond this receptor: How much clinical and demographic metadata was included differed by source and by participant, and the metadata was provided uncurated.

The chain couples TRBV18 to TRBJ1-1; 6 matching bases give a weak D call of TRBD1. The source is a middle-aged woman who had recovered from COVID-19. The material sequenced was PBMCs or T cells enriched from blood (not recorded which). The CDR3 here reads CASSPPSLTRGTEAFF. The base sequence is TGTGCCAGCTCACCACCTTCATTGACGAGGGGGACTGAAGCTTTCTTT.